The 21 T cell receptor beta chains below were found in one sample sequenced in a study of blood T cells in healthy people across ages. Using a J-beta primer mix together with a sample-barcoded 5' primer, a second PCR was run for roughly 6 to 11 cycles. TCRdb used MiXCR to reprocess the 5' RACE reads, holding one entry per CDR3 protein. Seen here are about 1.5 million distinct CDR3 sequences, 35% to 45% observed once, and the top ten hold around 4%. The sample comprised blood. The receptors were gathered from a woman between 18 and 29 years old in good health.

The V and J genes are TRBV27 and TRBJ2-1, with 8 bases that match TRBD2. V lost 5 bases, J lost 7 bases, and 10 bases stayed unmatched. The V gene's germline CDR1 is MNHEY and CDR2 SMNVEV (reference sequence). This CDR3 is 15 amino acids long. CDR3 residues: CASSGFTGGGNEQFF. CDR3 DNA: TGTGCCAGCAGTGGGTTTACGGGAGGGGGGAATGAGCAGTTCTTC.

Only a few counts were recorded for this clonotype. The chain employs TRBV10-3 and TRBJ2-5; D call uncertain. V dropped 4 bases and J dropped 4 bases, with 7 bases sitting between them. The CDR3 runs to 12 residues. Germline V gene sequence: CDR1 ENHRY, CDR2 SYGVKD. The CDR3 region is CAISAGSETQYF. The DNA of the CDR3 is TGTGCCATCAGTGCGGGTTCAGAGACCCAGTACTTC.

The chain combines TRBV5-1 with TRBJ2-3, with D perhaps matching TRBD1 (5 bases). The CDR3 is 16 amino acids. Germline values: CDR1 SGHRS, CDR2 YFSETQ. V lost 3 bases and J lost 1, with 15 bases in between. The CDR3 region is CASSWGGAPGTDTQYF. The CDR3 DNA sequence: TGCGCCAGCAGCTGGGGTGGGGCGCCGGGCACAGATACGCAGTATTTT.

The chain recombines TRBV14 with TRBJ1-1, with TRBD1 matching 8 bases. V was pared by 1 base and J by 4 bases, with 2 bases of the junction left unmatched. The CDR3 has 14 residues. Per germline, CDR1 SGHDN and CDR2 FVKESK. Here the CDR3 reads CASSQAGTGTEAFF. CDR3 DNA: TGTGCCAGCAGCCAAGCCGGGACAGGCACTGAAGCTTTCTTT.

V is TRBV7-8 and J is TRBJ2-7; D is perhaps TRBD1 or TRBD2 (6 bases each). The CDR3 length is 15 residues. V gave up 2 bases and J gave up 5 bases, with 16 bases separating them. CDR1 and CDR2 (germline): SGHVS, FQNEAQ. The DNA of the CDR3 is TGTGCCAGCAGCTTACGGGAGACAGGTGCACACGAGCAGTACTTC. This sequence encodes CASSLRETGAHEQYF.

The V gene is TRBV20-1, the J gene TRBJ2-7, with D perhaps TRBD1 (6 bases). CDR1 and CDR2 (germline): DFQATT, SNEGSKA (reference sequence). This CDR3 region has 15 residues. V was pared by 6 bases and J by 0 bases, with 18 bases between. CDR3 in amino acids: CSARAQGFLSYEQYF. DNA for the CDR3: TGCAGTGCGCGGGCCCAGGGGTTCCTCTCCTACGAGCAGTACTTC.

There are a few counts of this clonotype. The rearrangement links TRBV29-1 to TRBJ2-3; no definite D call. The V gene lost 5 bases and the J gene lost 2 bases, with 14 bases spanning the gap. Germline values: CDR1 SQVTM, CDR2 ANQGSEA. This CDR3 region has 14 residues. CDR3 coding DNA: TGCAGCGTTTCCGTCTCGTCTGTCACAGATACGCAGTATTTT. It codes for CSVSVSSVTDTQYF.

The J gene is TRBJ2-7, the V gene TRBV20-1; D is perhaps TRBD1 (6 bases). The CDR3 consists of 13 residues. Germline lookup yields CDR1 DFQATT and CDR2 SNEGSKA (reference sequence). The V gene lost 2 bases and the J gene lost 2 bases, with 10 bases spanning the gap. The chain's CDR3 is CSARTQGTYEQYF. Written as DNA, the CDR3 is TGCAGTGCTAGAACACAGGGAACCTACGAGCAGTACTTC.

CDR3: CASSYSIGGNTEAFF. DNA of the CDR3: TGTGCCAGCAGTTACTCGATTGGGGGTAACACTGAAGCTTTCTTT. The chain combines TRBV6-5 with TRBJ1-1; tentative D call: TRBD1 (5 bases). CDR3 size: 15 residues. V was shortened by 0 bases and J by 2 bases, with 10 bases between the two germline ends. Looked up from germline, CDR1 is MNHEY and CDR2 is SVGAGI.

Remarks on this clonotype: A junction end diverges from the germline sequence, so it may reflect a read error. The CDR3 here is CSARIATAYGYTF. The CDR3 DNA reads TGCAGCGCTAGGATAGCAACGGCATATGGCTACACCTTC. This rearrangement joins TRBV20-1 to TRBJ1-2, with D uncertain. CDR3 length equals 13 residues. Germline lookup yields CDR1 DFQATT and CDR2 SNEGSKA (reference sequence).

V is TRBV7-2 and J is TRBJ2-2, with D hard to call. The V and J ends lost 1 base and 0 bases respectively, with 9 bases between them. Per the germline V gene, CDR1 is SGHTA and CDR2 is FQGNSA. CDR3 length: 16 amino acids. CDR3 protein: CASSLVDTANTGELFF. The CDR3 DNA reads as TGTGCCAGCAGCTTAGTTGACACAGCGAACACCGGGGAGCTGTTTTTT. Full variable domain (remainder filled in from reference TRBV7-2 and TRBJ2-2): GAGVSQSPSNKVTEKGKDVELRCDPISGHTALYWYRQSLGQGLEFLIYFQGNSAPDKSGLPSDRFSAERTGGSVSTLTIQRTQQEDSAVYLCASSLVDTANTGELFFGEGSRLTVL.

The gene calls are TRBV12-3 or TRBV12-4 and TRBJ1-2; 9 bases match TRBD1. This CDR3 contains 12 residues. V dropped 5 bases and J dropped 7; count of bases not matched to a gene: 2. The CDR3 DNA follows: TGTGCCAGCAGTATGACAGGGGGTGGCTACACCTTC. Protein: CASSMTGGGYTF.

As concerns this clonotype: A much larger clone differs by one base, so this may be a read error. The chain links TRBV5-1 to TRBJ2-1; D remains ambiguous. Germline V gene sequence: CDR1 SGHRS, CDR2 YFSETQ. V dropped 7 bases and J dropped 5 bases, with 10 bases sitting between them. The CDR3 covers 12 residues. CDR3 DNA sequence: TGCGCCAGCCACTCTTCTGACAATGAGCAGTTCTTC. This codes for CASHSSDNEQFF.

This clonotype appeared once. The chain joins TRBV16 to TRBJ1-5, with D perhaps TRBD1 (5 bases). Trimming pared 4 bases from V and 0 bases from J, leaving 19 bases between. Germline values: CDR1 KGHSY, CDR2 FQNENV. CDR3 length: 18 residues. CDR3 loop: CASSPGAGNLYSNQPQHF. The CDR3 nucleotides are TGTGCCAGCAGCCCTGGGGCAGGGAACCTTTATAGCAATCAGCCCCAGCATTTT. Complete variable domain (other parts from reference TRBV16 and TRBJ1-5): GEEVAQTPKHLVRGEGQKAKLYCAPIKGHSYVFWYQQVLKNEFKFLISFQNENVFDETGMPKERFSAKCLPNSPCSLEIQATKLEDSAVYFCASSPGAGNLYSNQPQHFGDGTRLSIL.

This clonotype was counted only a few times. The chain is built from TRBV3-1 and TRBJ1-2, with D unclear. This CDR3 has 13 residues. Per the germline V gene, CDR1 is LGHDT and CDR2 is YNNKEL (reference sequence). Trimming pared 1 base from V and 3 bases from J, leaving 6 bases between. The CDR3 nucleotides are TGTGCCAGCAGCCAAGGCCAGGACTATGGCTACACCTTC. This sequence encodes CASSQGQDYGYTF.

This clonotype was recorded a few times. This chain links TRBV5-1 with TRBJ2-1; D remains unclear. The CDR3 extends over 13 amino acids. Trimming removed 0 bases at V and 10 bases at J, with 11 bases between. CDR1 and CDR2 from the germline V gene are SGHRS and YFSETQ. CDR3 in amino acids: CASSLVSGFEQFF. The CDR3 nucleotides are TGCGCCAGCAGCTTGGTTTCCGGCTTCGAGCAGTTCTTC.

In regard to this clonotype: A read error may explain this, as a much larger clone is one base away. The chain joins TRBV12-3 or TRBV12-4 to TRBJ1-6; D is unresolved. Deletions cut 5 bases from V and 11 bases from J, with 13 bases between. The CDR3 consists of 13 residues. CDR3 coding DNA: TGTGCCAGCAGTGTTAGGAAGCGTCCACCCCTCCACTTT. Translated, it gives CASSVRKRPPLHF.

The DNA for the CDR3 is TGTGCCAGCCGGGACAGGGGGCGGCACAATGAGCAGTTCTTC. Protein product: CASRDRGRHNEQFF. The chain is built from TRBV27 and TRBJ2-1; 12 bases map to TRBD1. The germline CDR1 and CDR2 sequences are MNHEY and SMNVEV (reference sequence). V gave up 8 bases and J gave up 5 bases; unmatched junction bases: 4. The CDR3 is 14 amino acids.

This clonotype has just a few counts. The chain has TRBV3-1 and TRBJ1-2; 10 positions match TRBD1. The germline CDR1 and CDR2 sequences are LGHDT and YNNKEL (reference sequence). The CDR3 contains 18 residues. V trimming: 3 bases; J trimming: 2 bases; junction bases outside the gene matches: 12. Here the CDR3 reads CASSQDRDRGRRNYGYTF. The DNA of the CDR3 is TGTGCCAGCAGCCAGGATCGGGACAGGGGACGGAGGAACTATGGCTACACCTTC.

The V call is TRBV3-1, the J call TRBJ2-7; 13 positions match TRBD2. Trimming cost V 8 bases and J 7 bases; bases outside gene matches: 32. The CDR3 runs 22 residues. Germline loops: CDR1 LGHDT, CDR2 YNNKEL (reference sequence). The CDR3 protein is CASQKQELAGGVDLSSYNEQYF. In nucleotides, the CDR3 is TGTGCCAGCCAAAAGCAAGAACTAGCGGGAGGGGTAGACCTGAGCTCCTACAATGAGCAGTACTTC.

The V and J genes are TRBV6-1 and TRBJ2-2, with TRBD1 identical over 8 bases. The ends lost 2 bases at V and 3 bases at J; junction bases unmatched: 2. CDR1 is MNHNS, CDR2 SASEGT, per germline. This CDR3 contains 15 residues. The CDR3 protein is CASSEYRGYTGELFF. The CDR3 DNA reads as TGTGCCAGCAGTGAATACAGGGGGTACACCGGGGAGCTGTTTTTT.